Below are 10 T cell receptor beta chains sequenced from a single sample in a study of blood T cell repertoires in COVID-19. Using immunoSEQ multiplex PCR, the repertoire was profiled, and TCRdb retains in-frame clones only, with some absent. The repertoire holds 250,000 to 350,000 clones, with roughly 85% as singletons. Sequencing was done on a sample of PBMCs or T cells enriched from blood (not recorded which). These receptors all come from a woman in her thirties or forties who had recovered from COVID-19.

The CDR3 is CASSLAGFTEAFF. The CDR3 DNA reads as TGTGCCAGCAGCTTAGCCGGGTTCACTGAAGCTTTCTTT. V and J are TRBV7-6 and TRBJ1-1; D call uncertain. This CDR3 region has 13 residues. Trimming removed 0 bases at V and 4 bases at J, with 6 bases between. Germline V gene data show CDR1 as SGHVS and CDR2 as FNYEAQ.

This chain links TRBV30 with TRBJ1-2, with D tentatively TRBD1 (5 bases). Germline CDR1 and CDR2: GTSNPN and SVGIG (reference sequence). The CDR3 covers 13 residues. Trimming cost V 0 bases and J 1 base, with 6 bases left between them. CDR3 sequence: CAWSVQDNYGYTF. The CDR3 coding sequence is TGTGCCTGGAGTGTACAGGATAACTATGGCTACACCTTC. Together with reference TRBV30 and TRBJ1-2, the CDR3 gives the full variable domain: SQTIHQWPATLVQPVGSPLSLECTVEGTSNPNLYWYRQAAGRGLQLLFYSVGIGQISSEVPQNLSASRPQDRQFILSSKKLLLSDSGFYLCAWSVQDNYGYTFGSGTRLTVV.

CDR3 in DNA: TGTGCCAGCAGTACCGTCCGGGACAGACGAACCGGGGAGCTGTTTTTT. This sequence encodes CASSTVRDRRTGELFF. This chain joins TRBV28 and TRBJ2-2; TRBD1 matches 7 bases. This CDR3 contains 16 residues. Trimming removed 5 bases from V and 5 bases from J; junction bases left unmatched: 11. Germline CDR1 is MDHEN and CDR2 is SYDVKM.

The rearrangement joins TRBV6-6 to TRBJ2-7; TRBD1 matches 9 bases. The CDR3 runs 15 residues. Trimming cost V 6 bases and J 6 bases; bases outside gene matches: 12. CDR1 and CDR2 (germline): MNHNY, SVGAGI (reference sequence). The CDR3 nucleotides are TGTGCCAGCAGCCCCCAGGGACAGGGAAGCAGCGAGCAGTACTTC. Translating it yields CASSPQGQGSSEQYF.

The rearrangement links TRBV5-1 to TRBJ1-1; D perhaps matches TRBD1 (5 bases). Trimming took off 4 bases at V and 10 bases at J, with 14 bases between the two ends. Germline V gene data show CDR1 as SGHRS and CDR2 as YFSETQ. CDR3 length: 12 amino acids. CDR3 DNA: TGCGCCAGCAGCGCTCTGGTGGGGCGAGCTTTCTTT. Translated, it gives CASSALVGRAFF.

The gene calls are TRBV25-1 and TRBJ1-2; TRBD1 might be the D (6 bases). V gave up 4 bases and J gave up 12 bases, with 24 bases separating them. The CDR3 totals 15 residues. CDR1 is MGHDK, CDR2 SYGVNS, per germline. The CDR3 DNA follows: TGTGCCAGCAGTGGGACTGACACAGGGTTTCGGGGCCACACCTTC. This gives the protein CASSGTDTGFRGHTF.

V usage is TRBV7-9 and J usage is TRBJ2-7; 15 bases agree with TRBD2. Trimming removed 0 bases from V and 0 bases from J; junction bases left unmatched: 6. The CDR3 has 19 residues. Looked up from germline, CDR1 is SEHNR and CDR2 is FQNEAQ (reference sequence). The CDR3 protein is CASSLAGLAGGFSSYEQYF. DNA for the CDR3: TGTGCCAGCAGCTTAGCGGGACTAGCGGGGGGTTTTAGCTCCTACGAGCAGTACTTC.

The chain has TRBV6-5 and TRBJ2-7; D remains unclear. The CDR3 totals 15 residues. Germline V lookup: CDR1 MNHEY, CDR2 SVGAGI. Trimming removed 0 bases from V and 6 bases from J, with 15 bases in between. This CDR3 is CASSYSLSMASEQYF. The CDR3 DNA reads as TGTGCCAGCAGTTACTCGCTCTCGATGGCCTCCGAGCAGTACTTC.

The CDR3 loop reads CASSLTAGALAAGGEQYF. CDR3 DNA: TGTGCCAGCAGTTTAACCGCCGGTGCGCTAGCGGCCGGCGGGGAGCAGTACTTC. V is TRBV28 and J is TRBJ2-7; 7 bases line up with TRBD2. V lost 2 bases to trimming and J lost 7 bases; unmatched junction nucleotides: 20. The length of the CDR3 is 18 residues. From germline, CDR1 is MDHEN and CDR2 SYDVKM.

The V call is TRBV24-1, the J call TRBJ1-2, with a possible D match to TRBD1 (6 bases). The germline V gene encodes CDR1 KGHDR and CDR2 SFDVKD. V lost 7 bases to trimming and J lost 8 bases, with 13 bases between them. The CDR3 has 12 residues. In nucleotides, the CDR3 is TGTGCCACCAGGGGGGCCATAGGAGGCTACACCTTC. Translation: CATRGAIGGYTF.